This section outlines one T cell receptor beta chain sequence together with its context. What it recognizes is unknown. CDR1 and CDR2 (germline): SGHTA, FQGNSA. The CDR3 length is 15 residues. Deletions cut 7 bases from V and 2 bases from J, with 16 bases between. The data were obtained in a study of cytotoxic CD8 clonotypes in ibrutinib-treated CLL. Study information: Of a cohort that held ten to twelve relapsed/refractory and fewer than 16 treatment-naive patients, 17 to 18 were IGHV unmutated. Outcomes included some 25 partial and 2 complete responses; after median around 65 months, approximately 15 stayed remitted and around 12 progressed.

Profiling relied on immunoSEQ multiplex PCR, and the TCRdb table lists in-frame clones only, not all of them. Of 160,000 or so clones in the sample, roughly 90% were seen once. Study-level results: Higher clonality was seen at ibrutinib response and a return toward baseline at progression.

The rearrangement joins TRBV7-2 to TRBJ2-3; TRBD1 or TRBD2 may be the D gene (5 bases each). This clonotype originated in a human donor with chronic lymphocytic leukemia. Source: PBMCs, taken at disease progression, from a patient treated with ibrutinib. CDR3 coding DNA: TGTGCCAGCACCCCCGGGACCTTTTTCACAGATACGCAGTATTTT. Amino acid sequence: CASTPGTFFTDTQYF.